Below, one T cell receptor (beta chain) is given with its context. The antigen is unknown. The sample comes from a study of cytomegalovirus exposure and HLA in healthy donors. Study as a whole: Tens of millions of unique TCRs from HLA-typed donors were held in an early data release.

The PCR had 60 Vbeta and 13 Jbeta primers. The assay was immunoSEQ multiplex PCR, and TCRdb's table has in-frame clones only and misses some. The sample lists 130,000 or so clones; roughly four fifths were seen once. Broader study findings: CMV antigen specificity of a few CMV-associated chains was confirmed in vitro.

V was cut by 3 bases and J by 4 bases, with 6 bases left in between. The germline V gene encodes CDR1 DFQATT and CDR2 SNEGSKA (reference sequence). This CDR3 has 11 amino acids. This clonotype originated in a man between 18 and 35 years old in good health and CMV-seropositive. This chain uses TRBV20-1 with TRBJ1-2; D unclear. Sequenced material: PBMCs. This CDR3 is CSASPGYGYTF. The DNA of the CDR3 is TGCAGTGCTAGCCCCGGCTATGGCTACACCTTC.